A single T cell receptor beta chain is shown here with its context. The sample belongs to a study of blood T cell repertoires in COVID-19. Turning to the study itself: COVID-19 samples collected from the United States, Italy and Spain covered acute and convalescent phases. In each case, the material was cDNA or gDNA derived from T cells, B-cell-depleted T cells, or PBMCs.

In the authors' methods: The authors estimated nucleated cell counts from reference gene primer amplification. Sequencing was performed with immunoSEQ multiplex PCR; in TCRdb, only in-frame clones are kept and a portion is missing. V, J and clone size are taken as reported in that table, and D and trimming were inferred from the DNA itself. The table lists 240,000 or so clones, approximately 85% of them singletons. Germline trimming cut 0 bases from V and 2 bases from J; bases unmatched to any gene: 3. CDR1 is ENHRY and CDR2 is SYGVKD in the germline V gene. This CDR3 is 18 amino acids long. The source is a woman in her 30s with acute or convalescent COVID-19. The chain carries TRBV10-3 and TRBJ2-3; 15 positions match TRBD2. The sequenced material came from peripheral blood. The CDR3 reads CAISESGTSGRTTDTQYF. The CDR3, as DNA: TGTGCCATCAGTGAGTCTGGGACTAGCGGGAGGACCACAGATACGCAGTATTTT.